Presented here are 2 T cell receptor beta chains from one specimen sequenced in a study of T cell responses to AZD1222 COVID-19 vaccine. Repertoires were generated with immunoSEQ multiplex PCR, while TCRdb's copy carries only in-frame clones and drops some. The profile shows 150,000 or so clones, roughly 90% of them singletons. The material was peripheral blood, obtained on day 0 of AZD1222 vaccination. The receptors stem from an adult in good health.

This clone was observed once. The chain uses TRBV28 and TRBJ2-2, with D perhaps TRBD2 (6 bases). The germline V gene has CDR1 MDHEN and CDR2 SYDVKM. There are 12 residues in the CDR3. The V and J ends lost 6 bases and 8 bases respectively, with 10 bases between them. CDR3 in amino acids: CASSPAGGELFF. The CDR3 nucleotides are TGTGCCAGCAGCCCGGCGGGAGGGGAGCTGTTTTTT.

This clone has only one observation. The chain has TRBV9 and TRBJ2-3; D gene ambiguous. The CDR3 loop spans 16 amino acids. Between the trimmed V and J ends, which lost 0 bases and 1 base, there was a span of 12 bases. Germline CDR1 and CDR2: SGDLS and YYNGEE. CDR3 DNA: TGTGCCAGCAGCGTAGAGGCCCGAATGGGCACAGATACGCAGTATTTT. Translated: CASSVEARMGTDTQYF.